Each of the 13 T cell receptor beta chains below was sequenced from the same sample in a study of T cell changes during pregnancy in multiple sclerosis. Clones were sequenced by immunoSEQ multiplex PCR, and TCRdb holds only the in-frame ones, with some missing. Of approximately 13,000 clones listed, about 94% are singletons. The sequencing used CD4+ T cells from peripheral blood mononuclear cells, collected before pregnancy. All receptors derive from a female donor with multiple sclerosis, enrolled in a pregnancy study.

In this sample, this clone turned up once. This chain links TRBV6-6 with TRBJ2-3, with a weak D call TRBD2 (6 bases). The ends were cut back, 2 bases at V and 2 bases at J, with 14 bases in the middle. The CDR3 is 16 amino acids. Germline lookup yields CDR1 MNHNY and CDR2 SVGAGI (reference sequence). This CDR3 reads CASSYTSGLITDTQYF. The CDR3 bases are TGTGCCAGCAGTTACACGTCGGGACTTATCACAGATACGCAGTATTTT.

CDR3 sequence reads: CASSLAQNTEAFF. CDR3 nucleotides: TGTGCCAGCAGCTTGGCACAGAACACTGAAGCTTTCTTT. The gene calls are TRBV5-4 and TRBJ1-1; no clear D. Germline V gene data show CDR1 as SGHNT and CDR2 as YYREEE (reference sequence). The CDR3 consists of 13 residues. The germline V and J ends were trimmed by 0 bases and 1 base, with 4 bases remaining between them.

J is TRBJ2-7 and V is TRBV10-3, with D possibly being TRBD1 (5 bases). The length of the CDR3 is 15 residues. V lost 10 bases and J lost 1, with 20 bases in between. Germline values: CDR1 ENHRY, CDR2 SYGVKD. The CDR3 protein is CATQGAWGKSYEQYF. The DNA for the CDR3 is TGTGCCACCCAAGGGGCTTGGGGTAAGTCCTACGAGCAGTACTTC.

The CDR3 loop reads CASSYRQGYQPQHF. DNA of the CDR3: TGTGCCAGCAGTTACCGGCAGGGCTATCAGCCCCAGCATTTT. The chain is built from TRBV6-5 and TRBJ1-5; maybe TRBD1 (5 bases). Germline-derived CDR1 and CDR2 are MNHEY and SVGAGI. V was trimmed by 2 bases and J by 5 bases, leaving 10 bases between them. CDR3 length equals 14 residues.

This clone was observed a single time. A read error may produce the germline difference seen at one junction end. The CDR3 sequence: CASSQRRGSSIEQFF. CDR3 coding DNA: TGTGCTAGCAGCCAACGTCGGGGGTCAAGTATTGAGCAGTTCTTC. V gene TRBV7-7 combines with J gene TRBJ2-1, with D maybe TRBD2 (6 bases). This CDR3 has 15 amino acids. CDR1 and CDR2 (germline): SSHAT, FNYEAQ (reference sequence).

A few counts support this clone. The chain uses TRBV5-1 and TRBJ1-2; D uncertain. The germline V and J ends were trimmed by 0 bases and 4 bases, with 16 bases remaining between them. Germline CDR1 reads SGHRS; CDR2 reads YFSETQ. The CDR3 consists of 16 residues. Here the CDR3 reads CASSLAVQPTPYGYTF. In nucleotides, the CDR3 is TGCGCCAGCAGCTTGGCCGTACAACCAACCCCCTATGGCTACACCTTC.

This chain uses TRBV2 with TRBJ1-2, with D possibly TRBD1 on 5 matching bases. The ends were cut back, 3 bases at V and 4 bases at J, with 18 bases in the middle. This CDR3 spans 16 amino acids. The V gene's germline CDR1 is SNHLY and CDR2 FYNNEI. In DNA form, the CDR3 reads TGTGCCAGCAGTGAGGATTTGGTGGGGCCAGTCTATGGCTACACCTTC. Amino acids: CASSEDLVGPVYGYTF.

The CDR3 DNA reads TGTGCCAGCAGTGTATCCGGGGAGCTGTTTTTT. Translation: CASSVSGELFF. The rearrangement uses TRBV2 and TRBJ2-2; D gene ambiguous. The CDR3 loop spans 11 amino acids. Germline V gene sequence: CDR1 SNHLY, CDR2 FYNNEI. The V and J ends lost 4 bases and 6 bases respectively, with 3 bases between them.

This chain connects TRBV7-9 to TRBJ1-5; D not certain. Trimming pared 5 bases from V and 4 bases from J, leaving 6 bases between. The CDR3 length is 12 residues. Looked up from germline, CDR1 is SEHNR and CDR2 is FQNEAQ (reference sequence). In DNA, the CDR3 is TGTGCCAGCAGCCTAAAAAATCAGCCCCAGCATTTT. The encoded protein is CASSLKNQPQHF.

The chain uses TRBV9 and TRBJ1-2; TRBD1 aligns across 11 bases. V shed 1 base and J 4 bases; nucleotides not matched to a gene: 3. This CDR3 is built from 15 residues. CDR1 SGDLS and CDR2 YYNGEE come from the germline V gene. The CDR3 is CASSVRDRGVYGYTF. The CDR3 DNA is TGTGCCAGCAGCGTACGGGACAGGGGGGTCTATGGCTACACCTTC.

This clone appeared a few times. In DNA, the CDR3 is TGTGCCAGCTCGCCAGACAGGGACTATGGCTACACCTTC. Amino acid sequence: CASSPDRDYGYTF. The V call is TRBV18, the J call TRBJ1-2; 7 bases agree with TRBD1. The V gene end was trimmed by 6 bases and the J gene end by 3 bases; junction bases not matched to a gene: 4. Germline CDR1 and CDR2: KGHSH and LQKENI. The CDR3 is 13 amino acids.

The chain uses TRBV7-2 and TRBJ2-2, with D possibly TRBD1 on 6 matching bases. Germline V gene sequence: CDR1 SGHTA, CDR2 FQGNSA. The ends were cut back, 1 base at V and 6 bases at J, with 12 bases in the middle. This CDR3 spans 15 amino acids. The CDR3 protein is CASSLDRAGSGELFF. In nucleotides, the CDR3 is TGTGCCAGCAGCTTAGACAGGGCGGGCTCCGGGGAGCTGTTTTTT.

CDR3 coding DNA: TGTGCCAGCTGTATGGGCAGAAACAGCAATCAGCCCCAGCATTTT. It encodes CASCMGRNSNQPQHF. The genes are TRBV2 and TRBJ1-5; no clear D gene. Per germline, CDR1 SNHLY and CDR2 FYNNEI. This CDR3 is 15 amino acids long. Trimming took 8 bases from V and 1 from J, leaving 15 bases between them.